This TCR beta chain was identified during a study of blood T cell repertoires in COVID-19. Across the study: PBMCs, B-cell-depleted T cells, or T cells were the source of the cDNA or gDNA that made up the material.

TCRdb keeps only in-frame clones here, not all; method: immunoSEQ multiplex PCR. This table has 200,000 to 250,000 clones, approximately 86% appearing once. The germline gives CDR1 SQVTM, CDR2 ANQGSEA. The CDR3 has 14 residues. Trimming took 7 bases from V and 2 from J, leaving 17 bases between them. The receptor's source is a woman in her 70s with active or convalescent COVID-19. This chain links TRBV29-1 with TRBJ1-2, with D possibly matching TRBD1 (6 bases). The sequencing input was peripheral blood. The DNA for the CDR3 is TGCAGCGCCGGGGGTGCGGGGGCCAACTATGGCTACACCTTC. Translation: CSAGGAGANYGYTF.